Sequencing of this T cell receptor (beta chain) was carried out in a study of T cells after yellow fever vaccination. MiXCR, applied by TCRdb to the 5' RACE reads, yields one record per CDR3 protein. The profile shows 300,000 to 400,000 distinct CDR3 sequences, approximately 3.9% of them singletons. With V trimmed by 0 bases and J by 4 bases, 7 bases remained unmatched. CDR1 SGDLS and CDR2 YYNGEE come from the germline V gene. The length of the CDR3 is 16 residues. This specimen was PBMCs, taken 5 days after the yellow fever booster vaccination. This sequence joins TRBV9 and TRBJ1-5, with TRBD1 matching over 7 bases. This sequence originates from a man younger than 30 who received the YFV17D yellow fever vaccine. The CDR3: CASSVDKGAYNQPQHF. The CDR3 DNA reads TGTGCCAGCAGCGTAGATAAGGGGGCCTATAATCAGCCCCAGCATTTT.